This T cell receptor (beta chain) was obtained from a study of blood T cell repertoires in COVID-19. Across the study: T cells, B-cell-depleted T cells, or PBMCs supplied cDNA or gDNA.

This CDR3 is 18 amino acids long. CDR1 is SGHRS and CDR2 is YFSETQ in the germline V gene. With 7 bases clipped from V and 0 bases from J, the junction kept 11 bases outside the gene matches. Assay used: immunoSEQ multiplex PCR; TCRdb lists only in-frame clones, some missing. This sample has around 190,000 clones, with around nine tenths found just once. The clonotype comes from a man younger than 30 with active or convalescent COVID-19. The chain combines TRBV5-1 with TRBJ2-3, with 13 nucleotides matching TRBD2. Sequencing input: peripheral blood. This CDR3 reads CASARRGTSGTSTDTQYF. CDR3 bases: TGCGCCAGCGCCAGGAGGGGGACTAGCGGGACCAGCACAGATACGCAGTATTTT. Filled out from reference TRBV5-1 and TRBJ2-3, the complete variable domain reads KAGVTQTPRYLIKTRGQQVTLSCSPISGHRSVSWYQQTPGQGLQFLFEYFSETQRNKGNFPGRFSGRQFSNSRSEMNVSTLELGDSALYLCASARRGTSGTSTDTQYFGPGTRLTVL.